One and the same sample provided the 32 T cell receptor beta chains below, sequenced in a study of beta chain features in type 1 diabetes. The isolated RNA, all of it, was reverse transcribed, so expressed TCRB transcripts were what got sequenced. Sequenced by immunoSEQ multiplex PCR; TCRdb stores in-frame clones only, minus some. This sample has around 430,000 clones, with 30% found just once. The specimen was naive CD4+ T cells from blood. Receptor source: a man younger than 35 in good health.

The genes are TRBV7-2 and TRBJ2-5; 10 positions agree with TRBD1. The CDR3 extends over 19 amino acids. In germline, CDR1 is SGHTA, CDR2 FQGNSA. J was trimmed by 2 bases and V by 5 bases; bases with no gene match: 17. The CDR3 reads CASSPDGTGANVVQETQYF. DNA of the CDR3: TGTGCCAGCAGCCCAGATGGGACAGGGGCTAATGTGGTTCAAGAGACCCAGTACTTC.

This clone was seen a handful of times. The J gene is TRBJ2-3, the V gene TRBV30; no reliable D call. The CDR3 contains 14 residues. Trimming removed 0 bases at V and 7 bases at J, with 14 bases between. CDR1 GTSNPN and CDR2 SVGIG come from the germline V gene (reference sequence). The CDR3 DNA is TGTGCCTGGAGTGTACGACTGGTCGAAAATACGCAGTATTTT. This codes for CAWSVRLVENTQYF.

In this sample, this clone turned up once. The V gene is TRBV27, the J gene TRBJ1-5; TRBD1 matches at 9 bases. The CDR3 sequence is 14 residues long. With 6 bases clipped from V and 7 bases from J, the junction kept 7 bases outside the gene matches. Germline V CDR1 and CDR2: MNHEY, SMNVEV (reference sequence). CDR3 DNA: TGTGCCAGCAGGGACACAGGGGGCGGACAGCCCCAGCATTTT. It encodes CASRDTGGGQPQHF.

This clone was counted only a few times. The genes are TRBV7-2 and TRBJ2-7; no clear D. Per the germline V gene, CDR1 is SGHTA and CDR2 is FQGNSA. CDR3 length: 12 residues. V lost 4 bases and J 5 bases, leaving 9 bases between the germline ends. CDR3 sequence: CASSWVVDEQYF. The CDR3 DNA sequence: TGTGCCAGCAGCTGGGTGGTGGACGAGCAGTACTTC. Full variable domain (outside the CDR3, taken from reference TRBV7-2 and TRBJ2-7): GAGVSQSPSNKVTEKGKDVELRCDPISGHTALYWYRQSLGQGLEFLIYFQGNSAPDKSGLPSDRFSAERTGGSVSTLTIQRTQQEDSAVYLCASSWVVDEQYFGPGTRLTVT.

CDR3 region: CASSPLAGVGTDTQYF. The CDR3 coding sequence is TGTGCCAGCTCACCACTGGCGGGAGTCGGCACAGATACGCAGTATTTT. This sequence joins TRBV18 and TRBJ2-3; 7 nucleotides align to TRBD2. The ends lost 1 base at V and 1 base at J; junction bases unmatched: 5. The CDR3 is made up of 16 amino acids. The V gene's germline CDR1 is KGHSH and CDR2 LQKENI.

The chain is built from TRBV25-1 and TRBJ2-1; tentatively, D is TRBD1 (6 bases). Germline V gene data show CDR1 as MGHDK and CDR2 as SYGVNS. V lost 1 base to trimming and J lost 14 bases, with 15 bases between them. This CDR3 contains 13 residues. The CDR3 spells CASSESGAAKEFF. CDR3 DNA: TGTGCCAGCAGTGAATCAGGGGCAGCTAAGGAGTTCTTC.

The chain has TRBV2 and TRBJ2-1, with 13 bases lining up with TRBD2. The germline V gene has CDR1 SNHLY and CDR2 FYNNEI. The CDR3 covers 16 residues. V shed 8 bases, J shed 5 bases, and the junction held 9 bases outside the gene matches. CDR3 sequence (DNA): TGTGCCAGCCGATGGACTAGCGGGAGTCTCCACAATGAGCAGTTCTTC. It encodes CASRWTSGSLHNEQFF.

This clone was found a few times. The DNA of the CDR3 is TGCAGCGTAGGACAGGGGGCGCCTGAGCAGTACTTC. Translation gives CSVGQGAPEQYF. This chain uses TRBV29-1 with TRBJ2-7, with 11 bases fitting TRBD1. The CDR3 consists of 12 residues. Germline assignment: CDR1 SQVTM and CDR2 ANQGSEA. V was pared by 6 bases and J by 7 bases, with 5 bases of the junction left unmatched.

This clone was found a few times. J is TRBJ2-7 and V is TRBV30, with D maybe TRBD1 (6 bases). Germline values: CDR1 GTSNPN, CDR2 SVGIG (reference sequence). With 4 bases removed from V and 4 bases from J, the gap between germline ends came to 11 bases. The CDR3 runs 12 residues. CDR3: CAWNPQGYEQYF. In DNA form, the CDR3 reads TGTGCCTGGAATCCGCAGGGGTACGAGCAGTACTTC.

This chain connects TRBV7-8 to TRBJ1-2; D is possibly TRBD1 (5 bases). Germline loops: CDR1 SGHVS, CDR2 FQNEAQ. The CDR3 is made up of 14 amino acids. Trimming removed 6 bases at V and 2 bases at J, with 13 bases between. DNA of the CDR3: TGTGCCAGCAGTCCCATCCGGGGGAACTATGGCTACACCTTC. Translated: CASSPIRGNYGYTF.

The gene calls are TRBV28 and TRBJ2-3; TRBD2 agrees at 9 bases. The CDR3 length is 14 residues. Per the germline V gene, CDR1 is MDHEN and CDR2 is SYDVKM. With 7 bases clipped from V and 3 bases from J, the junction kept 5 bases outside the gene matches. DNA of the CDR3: TGTGCCAGCACCCTAGCGGGATGGACAGATACGCAGTATTTT. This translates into CASTLAGWTDTQYF.

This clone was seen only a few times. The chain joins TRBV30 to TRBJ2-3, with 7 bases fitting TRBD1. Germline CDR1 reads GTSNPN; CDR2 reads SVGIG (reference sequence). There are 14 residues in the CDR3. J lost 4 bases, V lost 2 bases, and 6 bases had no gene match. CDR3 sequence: CAWSPTGRADTQYF. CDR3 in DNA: TGTGCCTGGAGTCCGACAGGGCGCGCAGATACGCAGTATTTT.

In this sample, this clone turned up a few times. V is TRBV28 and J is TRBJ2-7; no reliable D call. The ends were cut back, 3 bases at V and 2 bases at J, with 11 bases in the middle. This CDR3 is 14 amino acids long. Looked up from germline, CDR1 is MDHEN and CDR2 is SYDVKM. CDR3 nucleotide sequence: TGTGCCAGCAGTTTGGCCGGACGGCCCTACGAGCAGTACTTC. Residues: CASSLAGRPYEQYF.

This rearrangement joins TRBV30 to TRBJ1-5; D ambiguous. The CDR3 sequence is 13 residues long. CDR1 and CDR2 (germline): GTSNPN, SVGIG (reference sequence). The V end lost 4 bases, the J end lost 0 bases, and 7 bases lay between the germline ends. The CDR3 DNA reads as TGTGCCTGGAAGGGTGATAGCAATCAGCCCCAGCATTTT. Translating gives CAWKGDSNQPQHF.

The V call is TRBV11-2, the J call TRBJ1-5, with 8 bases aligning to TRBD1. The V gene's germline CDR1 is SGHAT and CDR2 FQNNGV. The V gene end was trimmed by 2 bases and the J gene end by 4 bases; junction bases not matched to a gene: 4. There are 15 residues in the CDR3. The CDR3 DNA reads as TGTGCCAGCAGCTTAACAGGGGGAGTAAATCAGCCCCAGCATTTT. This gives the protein CASSLTGGVNQPQHF.

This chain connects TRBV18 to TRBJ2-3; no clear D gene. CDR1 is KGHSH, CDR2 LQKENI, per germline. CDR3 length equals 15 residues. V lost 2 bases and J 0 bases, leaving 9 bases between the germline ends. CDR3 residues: CASSPLRVSTDTQYF. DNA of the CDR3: TGTGCCAGCTCACCATTGCGCGTTAGCACAGATACGCAGTATTTT.

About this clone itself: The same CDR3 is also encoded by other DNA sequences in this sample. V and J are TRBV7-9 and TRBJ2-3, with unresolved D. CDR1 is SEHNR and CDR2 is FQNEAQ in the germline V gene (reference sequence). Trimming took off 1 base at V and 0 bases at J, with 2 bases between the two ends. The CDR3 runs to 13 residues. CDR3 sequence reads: CASSLGSTDTQYF. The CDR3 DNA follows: TGTGCCAGCAGCTTAGGAAGCACAGATACGCAGTATTTT.

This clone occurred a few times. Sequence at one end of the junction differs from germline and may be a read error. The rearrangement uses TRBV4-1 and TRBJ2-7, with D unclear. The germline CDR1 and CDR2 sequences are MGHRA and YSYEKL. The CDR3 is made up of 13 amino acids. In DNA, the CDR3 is TGCGCCAGCAGCCAAGTGGGGTCCTTCGAGCAGTACTTC. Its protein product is CASSQVGSFEQYF.

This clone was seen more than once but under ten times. The CDR3 reads CASSSGVAGEQYF. CDR3 coding DNA: TGCGCCAGCAGCTCAGGAGTAGCTGGGGAGCAGTACTTC. V is TRBV5-1 and J is TRBJ2-7; D is unresolved. This CDR3 is built from 13 residues. Germline V gene sequence: CDR1 SGHRS, CDR2 YFSETQ. Trimming removed 3 bases at V and 7 bases at J, with 14 bases between.

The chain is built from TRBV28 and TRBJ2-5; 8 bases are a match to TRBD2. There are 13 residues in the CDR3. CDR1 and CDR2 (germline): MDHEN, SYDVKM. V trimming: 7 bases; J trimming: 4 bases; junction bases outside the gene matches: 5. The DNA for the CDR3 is TGTGCCAGCAAGCGGGGGTGGGGAGAGACCCAGTACTTC. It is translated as CASKRGWGETQYF.

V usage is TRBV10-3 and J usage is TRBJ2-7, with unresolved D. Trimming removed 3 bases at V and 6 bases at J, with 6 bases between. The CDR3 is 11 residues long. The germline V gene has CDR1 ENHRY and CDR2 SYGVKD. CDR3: CAISDTIEQYF. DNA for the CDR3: TGTGCCATCAGTGACACCATCGAGCAGTACTTC.

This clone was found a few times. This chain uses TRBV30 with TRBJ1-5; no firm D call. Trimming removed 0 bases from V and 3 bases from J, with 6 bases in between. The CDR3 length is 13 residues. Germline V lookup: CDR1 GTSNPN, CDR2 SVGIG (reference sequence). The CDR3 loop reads CAWSVRDNQPQHF. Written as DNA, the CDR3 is TGTGCCTGGAGTGTAAGGGACAATCAGCCCCAGCATTTT. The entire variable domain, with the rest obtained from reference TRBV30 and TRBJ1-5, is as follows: SQTIHQWPATLVQPVGSPLSLECTVEGTSNPNLYWYRQAAGRGLQLLFYSVGIGQISSEVPQNLSASRPQDRQFILSSKKLLLSDSGFYLCAWSVRDNQPQHFGDGTRLSIL.

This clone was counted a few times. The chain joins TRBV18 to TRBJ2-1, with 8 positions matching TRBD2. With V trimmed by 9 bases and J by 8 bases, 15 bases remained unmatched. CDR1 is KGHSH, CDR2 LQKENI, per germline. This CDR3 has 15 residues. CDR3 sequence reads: CASSPATGGRHEQFF. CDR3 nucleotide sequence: TGTGCCAGTTCCCCAGCCACTGGCGGGAGGCATGAGCAGTTCTTC.

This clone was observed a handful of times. DNA of the CDR3: TGTGCCTGGAGTGTAAAGGGGACCTCCAAGCAGTTCTTC. Encoded protein: CAWSVKGTSKQFF. The chain uses TRBV30 and TRBJ2-1; D is tentatively TRBD1 or TRBD2 (5 bases each). Germline CDR1 is GTSNPN and CDR2 is SVGIG (reference sequence). V dropped 0 bases and J dropped 11 bases, with 14 bases sitting between them. The CDR3 covers 13 residues.

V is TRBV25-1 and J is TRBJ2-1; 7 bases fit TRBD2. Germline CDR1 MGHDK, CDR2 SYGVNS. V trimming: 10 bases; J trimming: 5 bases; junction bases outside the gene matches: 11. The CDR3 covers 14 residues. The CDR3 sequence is CATQKTSLHNEQFF. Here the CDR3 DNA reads TGTGCCACCCAGAAGACTAGCCTACACAATGAGCAGTTCTTC.

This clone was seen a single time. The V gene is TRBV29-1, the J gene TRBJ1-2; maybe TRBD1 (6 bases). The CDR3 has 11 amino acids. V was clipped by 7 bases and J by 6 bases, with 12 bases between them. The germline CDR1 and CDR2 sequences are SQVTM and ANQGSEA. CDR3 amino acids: CSGAGADGYTF. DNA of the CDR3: TGCAGCGGTGCGGGGGCGGATGGCTACACCTTC.

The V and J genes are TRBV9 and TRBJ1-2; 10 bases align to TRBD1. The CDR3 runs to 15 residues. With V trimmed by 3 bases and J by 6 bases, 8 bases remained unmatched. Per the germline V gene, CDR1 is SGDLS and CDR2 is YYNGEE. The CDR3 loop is CASSATGTGEDGYTF. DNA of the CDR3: TGTGCCAGCAGCGCCACCGGGACAGGGGAGGATGGCTACACCTTC.

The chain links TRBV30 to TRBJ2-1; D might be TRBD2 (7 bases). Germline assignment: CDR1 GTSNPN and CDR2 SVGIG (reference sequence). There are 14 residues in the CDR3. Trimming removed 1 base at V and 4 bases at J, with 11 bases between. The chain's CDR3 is CAWSEGGLYNEQFF. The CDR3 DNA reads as TGTGCCTGGAGTGAGGGGGGGTTGTACAATGAGCAGTTCTTC.

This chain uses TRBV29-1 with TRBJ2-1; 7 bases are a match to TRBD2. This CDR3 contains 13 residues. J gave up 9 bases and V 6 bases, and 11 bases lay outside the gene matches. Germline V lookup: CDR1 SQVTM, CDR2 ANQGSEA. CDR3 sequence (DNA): TGCAGCGTCGGGACTATTAAGTACGTTGAGCAGTTCTTC. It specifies CSVGTIKYVEQFF.

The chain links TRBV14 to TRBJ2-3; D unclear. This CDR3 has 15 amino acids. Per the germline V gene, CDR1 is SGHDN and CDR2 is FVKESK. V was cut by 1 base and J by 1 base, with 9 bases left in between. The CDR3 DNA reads TGTGCCAGCAGCCAAGGGATCATTCGCACAGATACGCAGTATTTT. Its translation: CASSQGIIRTDTQYF.

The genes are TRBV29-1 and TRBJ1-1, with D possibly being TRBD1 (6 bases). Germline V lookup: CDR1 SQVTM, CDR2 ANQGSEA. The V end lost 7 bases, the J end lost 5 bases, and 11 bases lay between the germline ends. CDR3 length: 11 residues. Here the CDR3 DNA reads TGCAGCGGTACAGGGAGTACTGAAGCTTTCTTT. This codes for CSGTGSTEAFF.

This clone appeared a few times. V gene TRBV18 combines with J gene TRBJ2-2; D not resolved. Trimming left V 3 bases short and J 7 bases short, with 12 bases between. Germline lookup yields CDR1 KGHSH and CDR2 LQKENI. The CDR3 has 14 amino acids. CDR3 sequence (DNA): TGTGCCAGCTCACCGAACGACGAGGTCGGGGAGCTGTTTTTT. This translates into CASSPNDEVGELFF.